This TCR beta chain was captured by sequencing in a study of blood T cell repertoires in COVID-19. This table comes from immunoSEQ multiplex PCR, and its TCRdb copy is limited to in-frame clones, with some not included. The sample includes 260,000 or so clones, 80% to 90% of them seen just once. Input material: peripheral blood. Source of these receptors: an elderly man with acute or convalescent COVID-19.

This clone has a single count. The V and J genes are TRBV5-4 and TRBJ2-7; 10 bases agree with TRBD1. Germline V gene sequence: CDR1 SGHNT, CDR2 YYREEE (reference sequence). With V trimmed by 3 bases and J by 0 bases, 6 bases remained unmatched. The CDR3 extends over 16 amino acids. The CDR3 loop reads CASSYGTGELSYEQYF. CDR3 DNA sequence: TGTGCCAGCAGCTATGGGACAGGGGAACTCTCCTACGAGCAGTACTTC. The full variable domain, its missing parts supplied by reference TRBV5-4 and TRBJ2-7, is ETGVTQSPTHLIKTRGQQVTLRCSSQSGHNTVSWYQQALGQGPQFIFQYYREEENGRGNFPPRFSGLQFPNYSSELNVNALELDDSALYLCASSYGTGELSYEQYFGPGTRLTVT.